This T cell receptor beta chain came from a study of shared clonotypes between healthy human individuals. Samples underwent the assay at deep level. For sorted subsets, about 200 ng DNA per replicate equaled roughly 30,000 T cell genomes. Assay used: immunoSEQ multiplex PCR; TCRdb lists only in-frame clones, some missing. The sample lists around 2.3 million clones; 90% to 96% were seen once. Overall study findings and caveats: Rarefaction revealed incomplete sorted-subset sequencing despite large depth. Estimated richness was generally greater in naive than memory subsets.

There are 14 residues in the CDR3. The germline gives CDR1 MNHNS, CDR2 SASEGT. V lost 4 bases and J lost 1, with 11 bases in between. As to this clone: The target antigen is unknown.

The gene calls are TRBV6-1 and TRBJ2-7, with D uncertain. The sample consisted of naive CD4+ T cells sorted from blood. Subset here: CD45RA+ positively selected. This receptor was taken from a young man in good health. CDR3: CASSVSFQSYEQYF. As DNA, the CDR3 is TGTGCCAGCAGTGTGAGCTTCCAGTCCTACGAGCAGTACTTC.